This is a list of T cell receptor beta chains from one sample in a study of cytomegalovirus exposure and HLA in healthy donors. Profiled with immunoSEQ multiplex PCR; TCRdb holds only in-frame clones, not every one. The sample table sets out roughly 220,000 clones. The specimen sequenced was PBMCs. These receptors originate from a girl aged 2 to 9 in good health and CMV-seropositive. Each CDR3 is given with its conserved first and last residue. D genes are given only for firm matches.

TRBV28	-	TRBJ1-2	CASRTRGRGPYGYTF	TGTGCCAGCAGGACAAGGGGCAGGGGACCCTATGGCTACACCTTC
TRBV6-1	-	TRBJ2-2	CASSRQPIPTGELFF	TGTGCCAGCAGTCGACAGCCGATACCTACCGGGGAGCTGTTTTTT
TRBV5-1	-	TRBJ2-7	CASSVRVTYEQYF	TGCGCCAGCAGCGTACGGGTTACCTACGAGCAGTACTTC
TRBV27	-	TRBJ2-7	CASSLQGGEQYF	TGTGCCAGCAGTCTCCAAGGAGGGGAGCAGTACTTC
TRBV19	TRBD2	TRBJ2-1	CASSTRTSGSYEQFF	TGTGCCAGTAGTACCCGGACTAGCGGGAGTTATGAGCAGTTCTTC
TRBV4-1	-	TRBJ2-7	CASSRIGGEQYF	TGCGCCAGCAGCCGTATTGGGGGCGAGCAGTACTTC
TRBV28	-	TRBJ1-2	CASSLPTGNYGYTF	TGTGCCAGCAGCCTCCCTACGGGGAACTATGGCTACACCTTC
TRBV16	TRBD2	TRBJ2-5	CASSQLAGEVKETQYF	TGTGCCAGCAGCCAGCTAGCGGGAGAAGTTAAAGAGACCCAGTACTTC
TRBV6-5	-	TRBJ2-5	CASSYLYQETQYF	TGTGCCAGCAGTTACCTGTACCAAGAGACCCAGTACTTC
TRBV30	TRBD1	TRBJ1-1	CAWIDRGEAFF	TGTGCCTGGATTGACAGGGGAGAAGCTTTCTTT
TRBV27	TRBD1	TRBJ2-3	CASSLPGGTDMQYF	TGTGCCAGCAGTTTACCAGGGGGCACAGATATGCAGTATTTT
TRBV27	TRBD2	TRBJ2-1	CASTPPGGEQFF	TGTGCCAGCACCCCTCCGGGGGGTGAGCAGTTCTTC
TRBV4-2	-	TRBJ1-2	CASSQADQQGHGYTF	TGTGCCAGCAGCCAAGCCGATCAACAGGGACATGGCTACACCTTC
TRBV2	-	TRBJ2-1	CASRTEVSSYNEQFF	TGTGCCAGCCGGACAGAGGTGAGCTCCTACAATGAGCAGTTCTTC
TRBV6-5	-	TRBJ1-1	CASKEEEGKAFF	TGTGCCAGCAAGGAGGAGGAAGGAAAAGCTTTCTTT
TRBV29-1	-	TRBJ2-4	CSVGEGVAKNIQYF	TGCAGCGTTGGAGAAGGGGTAGCCAAAAACATTCAGTACTTC
TRBV11-2	-	TRBJ1-3	CASSRGASGNTIYF	TGTGCCAGCAGTCGCGGTGCCTCTGGAAACACCATATATTTT
TRBV28	-	TRBJ1-2	CASIGNYGYTF	TGTGCCAGCATCGGTAACTATGGCTACACCTTC
TRBV5-1	-	TRBJ2-7	CASTYLSGQLTYEQYF	TGCGCCAGCACCTATTTGAGTGGACAGTTAACCTACGAGCAGTACTTC
TRBV7-9	-	TRBJ2-7	CASSWLTGDEQYF	TGTGCCAGCAGTTGGCTTACCGGGGACGAGCAGTACTTC
TRBV28	-	TRBJ2-7	CASSLSTRSSYEQYF	TGTGCCAGCAGTTTAAGCACCCGCTCCTCCTACGAGCAGTACTTC
TRBV5-6	TRBD2	TRBJ2-7	CATETSGSLFREQYF	TGTGCCACTGAGACTAGCGGGAGTCTTTTTCGCGAGCAGTACTTC
TRBV28	-	TRBJ1-1	CASSLPGDTEAFF	TGTGCCAGCAGTTTACCAGGGGACACTGAAGCTTTCTTT
TRBV28	-	TRBJ1-6	CASSPSSYNSPLHF	TGTGCCAGCAGTCCTAGCTCCTATAATTCACCCCTCCACTTT
TRBV2	-	TRBJ1-4	CASHRGTNEKLFF	TGTGCCAGCCACCGGGGAACCAACGAAAAACTGTTTTTT
TRBV11-1	TRBD2	TRBJ2-1	CASSRGASGYNEQFF	TGTGCCAGCAGCAGAGGCGCTAGCGGATACAATGAGCAGTTCTTC
TRBV15	-	TRBJ2-1	CATSRATGVLYNEQFF	TGTGCCACCAGCAGGGCTACGGGAGTGTTGTACAATGAGCAGTTCTTC
TRBV20-1	TRBD1	TRBJ2-5	CSIQGETQYF	TGCAGCATACAGGGGGAGACCCAGTACTTC
TRBV28	-	TRBJ2-3	CASSPTGRTDTQYF	TGTGCCAGCAGTCCAACAGGGCGCACAGATACGCAGTATTTT
TRBV25-1	TRBD1	TRBJ1-1	CASSARDRGLLNTEAFF	TGTGCCAGCAGTGCCCGGGACAGGGGGCTCCTGAACACTGAAGCTTTCTTT
TRBV10-1	-	TRBJ2-7	CASSLGAGEQYF	TGCGCCAGCAGCCTGGGGGCAGGGGAGCAGTACTTC
TRBV27	-	TRBJ2-7	CASRTRGTYEQYF	TGTGCCAGCAGGACTCGGGGTACCTATGAGCAGTACTTC
TRBV11-2	-	TRBJ2-7	CASSLSLAYEQYF	TGTGCCAGCAGCTTGTCCCTCGCCTACGAGCAGTACTTC
TRBV9	TRBD1	TRBJ1-3	CASSVESRDRGRNTIYF	TGTGCCAGCAGCGTAGAGTCTCGAGACAGGGGTAGGAACACCATATATTTT
TRBV5-4	TRBD2	TRBJ2-1	CASSFPSGSEQFF	TGTGCCAGCAGCTTCCCTAGCGGGAGTGAGCAGTTCTTC
TRBV6-6	TRBD2	TRBJ2-5	CAPHGGSVPSETQYF	TGTGCCCCCCACGGCGGGAGTGTCCCGTCAGAGACCCAGTACTTC
TRBV7-3	TRBD2	TRBJ2-6	CASSLDSGDYSGANVLTF	TGTGCCAGCAGCTTAGATAGCGGGGATTACTCTGGGGCCAACGTCCTGACTTTC
TRBV7-9	-	TRBJ2-2	CASGGFLDTGELFF	TGTGCCAGCGGAGGATTCCTTGACACCGGGGAGCTGTTTTTT
TRBV5-5	TRBD1	TRBJ1-1	CASSPDREAFF	TGTGCCAGCAGCCCGGACAGGGAAGCTTTCTTT
TRBV10-3	TRBD1	TRBJ2-7	CAISLGDSNSEQYF	TGTGCCATCAGTCTTGGGGACAGTAATTCCGAGCAGTACTTC
TRBV30	-	TRBJ2-7	CAWSAQTEPYF	TGTGCCTGGAGTGCTCAGACAGAGCCATACTTC
TRBV28	-	TRBJ1-1	CASSQPPEVTEAFF	TGTGCCAGCAGTCAGCCCCCAGAGGTCACTGAAGCTTTCTTT
TRBV10-3	TRBD2	TRBJ2-1	CAISQVMKLAGVSSYNEQFF	TGTGCCATCAGTCAAGTGATGAAACTAGCGGGCGTCAGCTCCTACAATGAGCAGTTCTTC
TRBV28	-	TRBJ1-1	CASSTAMGATEAFF	TGTGCCAGCAGTACCGCGATGGGGGCAACTGAAGCTTTCTTT
TRBV7-9	TRBD1	TRBJ1-1	CASSLVYRDRGRTEAFF	TGTGCCAGCAGCTTAGTATATCGGGACAGGGGGCGTACTGAAGCTTTCTTT
TRBV4-2	TRBD2	TRBJ2-1	CASSQVWAGEWSRNEQFF	TGTGCCAGCAGCCAAGTATGGGCGGGAGAATGGAGTAGGAATGAGCAGTTCTTC
TRBV21-1	-	TRBJ2-7	CASSPRIPRLREQYF	TGTGCCAGCAGCCCCCGGATCCCGCGTTTGAGGGAGCAGTACTTC
TRBV9	TRBD2	TRBJ2-7	CASSVGSSGAPYEQYF	TGTGCCAGCAGCGTAGGGTCTAGCGGGGCACCCTACGAGCAGTACTTC
TRBV6-4	-	TRBJ1-1	CASSAVRGSEAFF	TGTGCCAGCAGTGCGGTCAGGGGCTCTGAAGCTTTCTTT
TRBV11-2	-	TRBJ2-7	CASSLGQRGEQYF	TGTGCCAGCAGCCTAGGGCAGAGAGGCGAGCAGTACTTC
TRBV5-1	TRBD1	TRBJ1-2	CASSLGDSFLYGYTF	TGCGCCAGCAGCTTAGGGGACAGTTTCCTTTATGGCTACACCTTC
TRBV7-9	-	TRBJ2-5	CASSAQGQETQYF	TGTGCCAGCAGCGCACAGGGCCAAGAGACCCAGTACTTC
TRBV21-1	-	TRBJ2-2	CASSPPLELLAFTGELFF	TGTGCCAGCAGCCCACCCCTTGAACTGCTAGCGTTCACCGGGGAGCTGTTTTTT
TRBV2	-	TRBJ1-2	CASSEAGYTF	TGTGCCAGCAGTGAGGCTGGCTACACCTTC
TRBV19	TRBD2	TRBJ2-5	CATRLAGGQETQYF	TGTGCCACCCGACTAGCGGGAGGGCAAGAGACCCAGTACTTC
TRBV11-2	-	TRBJ2-1	CASSLPGNNEQFF	TGTGCCAGCAGCTTACCCGGGAACAATGAGCAGTTCTTC
TRBV19	-	TRBJ1-5	CASLQGPNQPQHF	TGTGCCAGCCTACAGGGCCCCAATCAGCCCCAGCATTTT
TRBV30	TRBD1	TRBJ1-4	CACGTTGQGGGDEKLFF	TGTGCCTGTGGGACAACTGGACAGGGAGGGGGGGATGAAAAACTGTTTTTT
TRBV6-1	TRBD1	TRBJ2-1	CASGQGPSYNEQFF	TGTGCCAGCGGACAGGGGCCTTCCTACAATGAGCAGTTCTTC
TRBV5-6	TRBD1	TRBJ1-5	CASSLQGAGNQPQHF	TGTGCCAGCAGCTTACAGGGGGCTGGCAATCAGCCCCAGCATTTT